The 24 T cell receptor beta chains listed next were all sequenced from one sample in a study of PD-1 blockade in classical Hodgkin lymphoma (TCRdb year 2020). Taken with the paper, the label for time point translates to: cycle 2 day 1 (C2D1) of nivolumab. Every trial patient had relapsed after autologous stem cell transplantation, and cohorts A, B and C differed in prior brentuximab vedotin exposure. The library came from the immunoSEQ multiplex PCR assay. TCRdb limited this immuneACCESS table to in-frame rearrangements with V and J called. A share of clones is missing; checked studies link under half to unresolved V genes, and the rest is unexplained. The table for this sample lists around 100,000 clones; around 88% of them were counted only once. The top ten clonotypes cover about 6.1% of the sample. The source material was peripheral blood mononuclear cells (PBMCs), sampled before the second cycle of nivolumab. Receptors were obtained from a human donor with classical Hodgkin lymphoma.

The chain couples TRBV6-5 to TRBJ1-2, with 7 bases aligning to TRBD1. The CDR3 is made up of 13 amino acids. J gave up 6 bases and V 4 bases, and 5 bases lay outside the gene matches. Germline assignment: CDR1 MNHEY and CDR2 SVGAGI. The CDR3 coding sequence is TGTGCCAGCAGTTCACAGGGGTGGAATGGCTACACCTTC. As protein: CASSSQGWNGYTF.

V and J are TRBV7-6 and TRBJ2-1; no clear D. CDR3 length: 15 amino acids. V was trimmed by 5 bases and J by 4 bases, leaving 15 bases between them. The V gene's germline CDR1 is SGHVS and CDR2 FNYEAQ. The CDR3 DNA reads TGTGCCAGCAGCCCCGATGGGTGGGATTACAATGAGCAGTTCTTC. Encoded protein: CASSPDGWDYNEQFF.

The chain links TRBV19 to TRBJ2-2; D ambiguous. Trimming removed 3 bases at V and 1 base at J, with 12 bases between. CDR1 is LNHDA, CDR2 SQIVND, per germline (reference sequence). The CDR3 runs 16 residues. The CDR3 region has the DNA TGTGCCAGTAGTATCATCCGGGTCTTGAACACCGGGGAGCTGTTTTTT. Translating it yields CASSIIRVLNTGELFF.

This clone showed up just once. The chain is built from TRBV5-1 and TRBJ1-6, with 12 bases aligning to TRBD1. Germline trimming cut 1 base from V and 10 bases from J; bases unmatched to any gene: 6. Germline lookup yields CDR1 SGHRS and CDR2 YFSETQ. This CDR3 spans 16 amino acids. The CDR3 here is CASSLTGQGAGSPLHF. DNA of the CDR3: TGCGCCAGCAGCTTGACGGGACAGGGGGCCGGATCACCCCTCCACTTT.

The genes are TRBV6-5 and TRBJ1-4; 9 bases map to TRBD1. CDR1 and CDR2 from the germline V gene are MNHEY and SVGAGI. The CDR3 spans 16 residues. The trim removed 0 bases at V and 5 bases at J, leaving 4 bases unmatched. The CDR3 is CASSYSKTGGNEKLFF. CDR3 DNA: TGTGCCAGCAGTTACTCCAAGACAGGGGGGAATGAAAAACTGTTTTTT.

The rearrangement uses TRBV12-5 and TRBJ2-7; D may match TRBD1 or TRBD2 (5 bases each). Germline lookup yields CDR1 LGHNT and CDR2 FRNRAP. V dropped 5 bases and J dropped 3 bases, with 14 bases sitting between them. CDR3 length equals 14 residues. The CDR3 region is CASGPRDGDYEQYF. CDR3 sequence (DNA): TGTGCTAGTGGTCCCCGGGACGGGGACTACGAGCAGTACTTC.

The chain joins TRBV4-3 to TRBJ2-3; 11 positions agree with TRBD2. Trimming took 0 bases from V and 1 from J; bases not matched to a gene: 12. The V gene's germline CDR1 is LGHNA and CDR2 YSLEER. The CDR3 is made up of 20 amino acids. CDR3 amino acids: CASSQDSGGALVWGTDTQYF. The CDR3 DNA reads as TGCGCCAGCAGCCAAGATAGCGGGGGGGCTCTAGTTTGGGGCACAGATACGCAGTATTTT.

This clone was observed a single time. This chain uses TRBV10-3 with TRBJ1-1; D is perhaps TRBD1 (5 bases). Germline assignment: CDR1 ENHRY and CDR2 SYGVKD. Trimming stripped 4 bases from V and 1 base from J, with 16 bases between. The CDR3 runs to 16 residues. The chain's CDR3 is CAISGMSGTANTEAFF. The CDR3 DNA is TGTGCCATCAGTGGGATGTCCGGGACGGCGAACACTGAAGCTTTCTTT.

The chain links TRBV6-5 to TRBJ1-5; 9 bases agree with TRBD1. This CDR3 comprises 14 residues. The germline CDR1 and CDR2 sequences are MNHEY and SVGAGI. The J segment lost 1 base and the V segment lost 7 bases, leaving 2 bases of the junction unmatched. The CDR3 region has the DNA TGTGCCAGCAAACAGGGGGCGAGCAATCAGCCCCAGCATTTT. The encoded protein is CASKQGASNQPQHF.

The CDR3 reads CASSENGRGSYTIYF. The CDR3 region has the DNA TGTGCCAGCAGTGAAAACGGCAGGGGGTCATACACCATATATTTT. The chain employs TRBV6-1 and TRBJ1-3; 7 nucleotides align to TRBD1. There are 15 residues in the CDR3. CDR1 and CDR2 (germline): MNHNS, SASEGT. V lost 2 bases, J lost 8 bases, and 9 bases stayed unmatched.

The V gene is TRBV4-3, the J gene TRBJ2-1; TRBD1 matches at 8 bases. CDR1 is LGHNA and CDR2 is YSLEER in the germline V gene. CDR3 length equals 16 residues. With 1 base clipped from V and 0 bases from J, the junction kept 2 bases outside the gene matches. Here the CDR3 DNA reads TGCGCCAGCAGCCAAGTAACAGGGGGCTCCTACAATGAGCAGTTCTTC. Its protein product is CASSQVTGGSYNEQFF.

The chain is built from TRBV9 and TRBJ2-1, with unresolved D. CDR1 is SGDLS, CDR2 YYNGEE, per germline. V was shortened by 0 bases and J by 8 bases, with 6 bases between the two germline ends. The CDR3 has 12 amino acids. The DNA of the CDR3 is TGTGCCAGCAGCGTAGTGTGGGATGAGCAGTTCTTC. It is translated as CASSVVWDEQFF.

The chain joins TRBV2 to TRBJ1-4; possible D gene TRBD1, 6 bases. Germline loops: CDR1 SNHLY, CDR2 FYNNEI. This CDR3 is 14 amino acids long. Trimming removed 8 bases from V and 4 bases from J, with 14 bases in between. Here the CDR3 DNA reads TGTGCCAGCTTGATCACAGGGATTAATGAAAAACTGTTTTTT. Protein: CASLITGINEKLFF.

This sequence joins TRBV7-3 and TRBJ1-1, with 8 bases matching TRBD1. Looked up from germline, CDR1 is SGHTA and CDR2 is FQGTGA. With V trimmed by 3 bases and J by 4 bases, 1 base remained unmatched. The CDR3 covers 13 residues. The DNA of the CDR3 is TGTGCCAGCAGCTTCACAGGGGGCACTGAAGCTTTCTTT. The encoded protein is CASSFTGGTEAFF.

The chain has TRBV4-1 and TRBJ1-1, with D tentatively TRBD1 (5 bases). Germline CDR1 is MGHRA and CDR2 is YSYEKL. The V and J ends lost 1 base and 1 base respectively, with 13 bases between them. The CDR3 sequence is 16 residues long. This CDR3 reads CASSQGTPGQNTEAFF. The CDR3 DNA reads as TGCGCCAGCAGCCAAGGGACTCCCGGACAGAACACTGAAGCTTTCTTT.

The chain joins TRBV19 to TRBJ2-1; TRBD2 aligns across 8 bases. The CDR3 sequence is 18 residues long. Germline loops: CDR1 LNHDA, CDR2 SQIVND (reference sequence). The V gene end was trimmed by 7 bases and the J gene end by 0 bases; junction bases not matched to a gene: 14. CDR3 protein: CASNNPKKRGSSYNEQFF. DNA of the CDR3: TGTGCCAGTAATAACCCTAAAAAGCGGGGGAGCTCCTACAATGAGCAGTTCTTC.

The J gene is TRBJ1-6, the V gene TRBV9, with D possibly being TRBD1 (6 bases). The length of the CDR3 is 15 residues. Per the germline V gene, CDR1 is SGDLS and CDR2 is YYNGEE. V was cut by 6 bases and J by 5 bases, with 15 bases left in between. The chain's CDR3 is CASTRGRSDNSPLHF. For the CDR3, the DNA is TGTGCCAGCACCAGGGGTCGAAGTGATAATTCACCCCTCCACTTT.

The chain uses TRBV25-1 and TRBJ2-3; either TRBD1 or TRBD2 may supply D (5 bases each). This CDR3 spans 15 amino acids. Trimming left V 3 bases short and J 2 bases short, with 12 bases between. From germline, CDR1 is MGHDK and CDR2 SYGVNS. The CDR3 bases are TGTGCCAGCAGTGATAGGTCGGGGCTCACAGATACGCAGTATTTT. Its translation is CASSDRSGLTDTQYF.

This clone occurred once. The chain joins TRBV29-1 to TRBJ1-3; a weak D match, TRBD1 (6 bases). The V end lost 0 bases, the J end lost 4 bases, and 10 bases lay between the germline ends. The CDR3 extends over 14 amino acids. CDR1 and CDR2 (germline): SQVTM, ANQGSEA. This CDR3 is CSVEDTGWGNTIYF. DNA of the CDR3: TGCAGCGTTGAAGACACAGGGTGGGGAAACACCATATATTTT.

The genes are TRBV11-2 and TRBJ2-7; 9 bases agree with TRBD1. CDR1 is SGHAT, CDR2 FQNNGV, per germline. V dropped 2 bases and J dropped 2; count of bases not matched to a gene: 7. The CDR3 consists of 16 residues. CDR3 residues: CASSLKGTGFPYEQYF. CDR3 DNA sequence: TGTGCCAGCAGCTTAAAAGGGACAGGGTTTCCCTACGAGCAGTACTTC.

The V gene is TRBV7-6, the J gene TRBJ2-5; the D is unclear. Per germline, CDR1 SGHVS and CDR2 FNYEAQ. The CDR3 is 13 residues long. V was trimmed by 1 base and J by 4 bases, leaving 7 bases between them. CDR3 loop: CASSLVNVETQYF. The CDR3 DNA is TGTGCCAGCAGCTTAGTCAACGTAGAGACCCAGTACTTC.

The chain employs TRBV19 and TRBJ2-5; D remains ambiguous. The CDR3 consists of 11 residues. Germline lookup yields CDR1 LNHDA and CDR2 SQIVND (reference sequence). Trimming took 7 bases from V and 4 from J, leaving 7 bases between them. Written as DNA, the CDR3 is TGTGCCAGTAAAGGCGGAGAGACCCAGTACTTC. As protein: CASKGGETQYF. Full variable domain (rest looked up from reference TRBV19 and TRBJ2-5): DGGITQSPKYLFRKEGQNVTLSCEQNLNHDAMYWYRQDPGQGLRLIYYSQIVNDFQKGDIAEGYSVSREKKESFPLTVTSAQKNPTAFYLCASKGGETQYFGPGTRLLVL.

This clone occurred once. V gene TRBV4-2 combines with J gene TRBJ2-7, with a tentative D call TRBD1 (6 bases). Trimming took off 0 bases at V and 2 bases at J, with 11 bases between the two ends. This CDR3 has 15 amino acids. Germline V gives CDR1 LGHNA, CDR2 YNFKEQ. CDR3 residues: CASSQENREPYEQYF. In DNA form, the CDR3 reads TGTGCCAGCAGCCAAGAGAACAGGGAACCCTACGAGCAGTACTTC.

The chain combines TRBV9 with TRBJ2-7, with 9 bases aligning to TRBD1. The CDR3 contains 15 residues. Unmatched junction bases numbered 5, after V lost 0 bases and J lost 4 bases. Germline CDR1 reads SGDLS; CDR2 reads YYNGEE. The CDR3 region is CASSVGTGEFYEQYF. The CDR3 DNA reads as TGTGCCAGCAGCGTAGGGACAGGGGAATTTTACGAGCAGTACTTC.